This T cell receptor (beta chain) was captured in a study of blood T cell repertoires in COVID-19. The CDR3 covers 16 residues. Germline V gene data show CDR1 as SEHNR and CDR2 as FQNEAQ (reference sequence). Trimming left V 1 base short and J 0 bases short, with 10 bases between. This table comes from immunoSEQ multiplex PCR, and its TCRdb copy is limited to in-frame clones, with some not included. The sample contains about 140,000 clones, 90% of which appear only once. V is TRBV7-9 and J is TRBJ1-3, with D hard to call. This TCR was recovered from a woman older than 75 with acute or convalescent COVID-19. Sequencing was performed on peripheral blood. The DNA of the CDR3 is TGTGCCAGCAGCTTAGGGGCCGTTGGCTCTGGAAACACCATATATTTT. Translating it yields CASSLGAVGSGNTIYF.